This T cell receptor beta chain was recorded in a study of shared clonotypes between healthy human individuals. In the study overall: In total, the donors were two women and three men aged 18 to 49.

The CDR3 contains 13 residues. Germline V lookup: CDR1 SEHNR, CDR2 FQNEAQ (reference sequence). The V end was cut by 2 bases, the J end by 1 base, with 5 bases between. Each sorted subset replicate got 200 ng genomic DNA, 25,000 to 35,000 genomes. The assay was immunoSEQ multiplex PCR, and TCRdb's table has in-frame clones only and misses some. The data contain about 2.4 million clones, 93% of them singletons. Notes on the study in general: Sequencing depth was a factor that was expected to affect clonotype sharing among donors.

As to this clone: The antigen remains unidentified.

The chain has TRBV7-9 and TRBJ1-2; no clear D. The sequenced sample was naive CD4+ T cells from PBMCs. Indicated subset: CD45RA+ positively selected. This TCR was sampled from a young man in good health. Some clones in this sample may be carry-over from other donors' samples. Here the CDR3 reads CASSLSDNYGYTF. The CDR3 DNA reads TGTGCCAGCAGCTTAAGCGATAACTATGGCTACACCTTC.